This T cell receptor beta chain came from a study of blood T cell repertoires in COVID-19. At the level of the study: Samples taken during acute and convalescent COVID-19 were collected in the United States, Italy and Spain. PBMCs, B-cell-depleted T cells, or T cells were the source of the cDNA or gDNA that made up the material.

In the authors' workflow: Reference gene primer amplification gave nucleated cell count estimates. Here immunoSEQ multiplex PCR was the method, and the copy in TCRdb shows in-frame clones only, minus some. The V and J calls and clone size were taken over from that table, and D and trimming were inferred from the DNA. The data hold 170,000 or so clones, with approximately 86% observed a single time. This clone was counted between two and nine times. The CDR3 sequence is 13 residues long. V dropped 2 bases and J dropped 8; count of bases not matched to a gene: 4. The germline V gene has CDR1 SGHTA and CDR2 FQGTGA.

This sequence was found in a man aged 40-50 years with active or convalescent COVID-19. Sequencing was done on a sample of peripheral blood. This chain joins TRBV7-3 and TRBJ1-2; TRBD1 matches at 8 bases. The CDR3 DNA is TGTGCCAGCAGCTTAGGACAGGGAAAAGGCTACACCTTC. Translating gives CASSLGQGKGYTF.